The T cell receptor beta chain described here comes from a study of OX40 agonist ivuxolimab in advanced cancers. In the study overall: Aged roughly 23 to 80 with a mean of roughly 65 years, they were approximately 79% male. Study-wide findings and caveats: The study did not work out the antigen specificity of the expanded peripheral T cells.

CDR3 size: 14 residues. Germline CDR1 reads MNHEY; CDR2 reads SMNVEV (reference sequence). V was cut by 7 bases and J by 5 bases, with 17 bases left in between. Details on this clone: What it binds is not known.

Sequencing was performed with immunoSEQ multiplex PCR; in TCRdb, only in-frame clones are kept and a portion is missing. The table has approximately 51,000 clones, around 82% seen once. The sample consisted of CD4+ or CD8+ T cells sorted from blood, taken in a trial of the OX40 agonist ivuxolimab. This TCR came from an adult with an advanced solid tumor such as melanoma, head and neck, liver or kidney cancer. The chain employs TRBV27 and TRBJ2-5; a possible D gene is TRBD2 (6 bases). The CDR3 bases are TGTGCCAGCAAAGACGTCGCGGGGTGGGAGACCCAGTACTTC. It yields the protein CASKDVAGWETQYF.